The 2 T cell receptor beta chains given below trace back to one sample, sequenced in a study of PD-1 blockade in classical Hodgkin lymphoma. Clones were sequenced by immunoSEQ multiplex PCR, and TCRdb holds only the in-frame ones, with some missing. In the table there are 90,000 to 95,000 clones, 89% of which are singletons. All the patients suffered relapse after autologous stem cell transplantation, and brentuximab vedotin exposure differed. The sample was peripheral blood mononuclear cells (PBMCs), taken before the second cycle of nivolumab. Receptor source: a human donor with classical Hodgkin lymphoma.

The chain joins TRBV9 to TRBJ2-2; D is ambiguous. Germline V gene lookup returns CDR1 SGDLS and CDR2 YYNGEE. V was shortened by 0 bases and J by 1 base, with 10 bases between the two germline ends. The CDR3 sequence is 16 residues long. Here the CDR3 DNA reads TGTGCCAGCAGCGTAGCGGAGACACTGAACACCGGGGAGCTGTTTTTT. It specifies CASSVAETLNTGELFF.

The CDR3 sequence: CASSYSSSAEQFF. The CDR3, as DNA: TGTGCCAGCAGTTACTCTTCTAGCGCGGAGCAGTTCTTC. This chain uses TRBV6-6 with TRBJ2-1; TRBD2 is a possible D gene (6 bases). Germline CDR1 is MNHNY and CDR2 is SVGAGI (reference sequence). The CDR3 totals 13 residues. Trimming removed 0 bases at V and 10 bases at J, with 10 bases between.